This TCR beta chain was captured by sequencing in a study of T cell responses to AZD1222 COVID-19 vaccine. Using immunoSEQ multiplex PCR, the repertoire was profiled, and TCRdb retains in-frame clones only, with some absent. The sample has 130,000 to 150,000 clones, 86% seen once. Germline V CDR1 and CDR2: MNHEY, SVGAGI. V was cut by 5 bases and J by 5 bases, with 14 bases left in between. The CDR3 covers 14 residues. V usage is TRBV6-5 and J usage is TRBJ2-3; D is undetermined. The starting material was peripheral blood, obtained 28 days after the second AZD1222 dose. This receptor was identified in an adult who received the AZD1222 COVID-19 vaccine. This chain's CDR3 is CASSPRSVIDTQYF. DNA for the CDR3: TGTGCCAGCAGTCCGCGGAGTGTGATAGATACGCAGTATTTT.